This TCR beta chain is drawn from a study of metastatic and nonmetastatic thyroid tumors. The V and J ends lost 3 bases and 7 bases respectively, with 7 bases between them. Looked up from germline, CDR1 is MDHEN and CDR2 is SYDVKM. The CDR3 is 12 residues long. TCRdb re-analyzed the PCR reads using MiXCR. The profile shows 10,000 or so clones, 25% to 30% of them singletons. Patients were all untreated before their thyroid surgery. The sample was tumor tissue. This clonotype was sampled from a female donor with papillary thyroid cancer or a benign thyroid nodule (not recorded which). Some clones in this sample may be carry-over from other donors' samples. This chain uses TRBV28 with TRBJ2-1, with D unclear. The CDR3 region has the DNA TGTGCCAGCAGTTTGAGGCGGAATGAGCAGTTCTTC. It yields the protein CASSLRRNEQFF.